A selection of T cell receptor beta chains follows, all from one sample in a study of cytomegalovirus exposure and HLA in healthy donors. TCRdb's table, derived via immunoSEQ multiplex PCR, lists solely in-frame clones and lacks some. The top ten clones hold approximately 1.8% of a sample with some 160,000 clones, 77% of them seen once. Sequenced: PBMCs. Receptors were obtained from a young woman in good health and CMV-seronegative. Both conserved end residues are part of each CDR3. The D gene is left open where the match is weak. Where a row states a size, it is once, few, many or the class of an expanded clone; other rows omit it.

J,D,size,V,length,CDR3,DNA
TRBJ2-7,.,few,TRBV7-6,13,CASSVGQSYEQYF,TGTGCCAGCAGCGTAGGACAGTCCTACGAGCAGTACTTC
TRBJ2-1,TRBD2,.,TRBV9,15,CASSRLAGGPNEQFF,TGTGCCAGCTCTAGGCTAGCGGGAGGGCCCAATGAGCAGTTCTTC
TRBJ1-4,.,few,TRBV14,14,CASSLGHLGEKLFF,TGTGCCAGCAGTCTCGGACACTTAGGGGAAAAACTGTTTTTT
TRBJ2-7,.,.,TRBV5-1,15,CASSPVAEPSYEQYF,TGCGCCAGCAGCCCCGTGGCGGAGCCCTCCTACGAGCAGTACTTC
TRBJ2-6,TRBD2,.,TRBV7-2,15,CASSPSGGGANVLTF,TGTGCCAGCAGCCCTTCGGGGGGAGGGGCCAACGTCCTGACTTTC
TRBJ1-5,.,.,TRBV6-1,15,CASSDGGHGNQPQHF,TGTGCCAGCAGTGACGGAGGGCATGGCAATCAGCCCCAGCATTTT
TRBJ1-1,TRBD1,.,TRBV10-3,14,CAIGSGTDGTEAFF,TGTGCCATCGGATCCGGGACAGACGGCACTGAAGCTTTCTTT
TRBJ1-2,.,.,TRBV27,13,CASSLDKNYGYTF,TGTGCCAGCAGTTTAGACAAGAACTATGGCTACACCTTC
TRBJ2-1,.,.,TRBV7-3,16,CASSLNGGNSLNEQFF,TGTGCCAGCAGCTTAAATGGGGGCAATAGTCTCAATGAGCAGTTCTTC
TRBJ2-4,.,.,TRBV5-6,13,CASSLVQINIQYF,TGTGCCAGCAGCTTGGTTCAGATAAACATTCAGTACTTC
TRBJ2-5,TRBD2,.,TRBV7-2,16,CASSLELAGAGETQYF,TGTGCCAGCAGCTTAGAGCTAGCGGGAGCTGGGGAGACCCAGTACTTC
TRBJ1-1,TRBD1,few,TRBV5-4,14,CASSATGVNTEAFF,TGTGCCAGCAGCGCAACAGGGGTGAACACTGAAGCTTTCTTT
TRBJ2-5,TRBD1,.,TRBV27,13,CASSQTGSATQYF,TGTGCCAGCAGTCAGACAGGGTCCGCGACCCAGTACTTC
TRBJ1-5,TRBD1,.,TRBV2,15,CASTFEGAGNQPQHF,TGTGCCAGCACCTTCGAGGGGGCCGGCAATCAGCCCCAGCATTTT
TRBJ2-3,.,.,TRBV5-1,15,CASSLRGDSTDTQYF,TGCGCCAGCAGCCTCAGGGGTGATAGCACAGATACGCAGTATTTT
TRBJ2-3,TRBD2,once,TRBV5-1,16,CASSLVAGRRTDTQYF,TGCGCCAGCAGCTTGGTAGCGGGGCGACGCACAGATACGCAGTATTTT
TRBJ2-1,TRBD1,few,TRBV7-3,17,CASSRQPPGTGWHEQFF,TGTGCCAGCAGCAGACAACCCCCCGGGACAGGGTGGCATGAGCAGTTCTTC
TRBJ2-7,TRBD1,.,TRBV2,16,CASSGTGGAGVHEQYF,TGTGCCAGCAGTGGAACAGGGGGCGCGGGAGTCCACGAGCAGTACTTC
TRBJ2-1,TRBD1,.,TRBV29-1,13,CSVGPNRGNEQFF,TGCAGCGTTGGGCCGAACAGGGGGAATGAGCAGTTCTTC
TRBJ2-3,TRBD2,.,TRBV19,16,CASSIDRLAGADTQYF,TGTGCCAGTAGTATCGACCGACTAGCGGGAGCAGATACGCAGTATTTT
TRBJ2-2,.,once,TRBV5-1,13,CASSHDLGGELFF,TGCGCCAGCAGCCACGATCTCGGCGGGGAGCTGTTTTTT
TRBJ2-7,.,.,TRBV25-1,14,CASRPTGSSYEQYF,TGTGCCAGCAGACCTACGGGGAGCTCCTACGAGCAGTACTTC
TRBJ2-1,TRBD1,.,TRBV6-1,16,CASSEPGQGRRNEQFF,TGTGCCAGCAGTGAGCCGGGACAGGGGCGGAGAAATGAGCAGTTCTTC
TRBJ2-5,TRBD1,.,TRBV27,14,CASSPGQGQETQYF,TGTGCCAGCAGTCCAGGACAGGGCCAAGAGACCCAGTACTTC
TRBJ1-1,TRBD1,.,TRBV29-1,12,CSVKGANTEAFF,TGCAGCGTTAAGGGGGCTAACACTGAAGCTTTCTTT
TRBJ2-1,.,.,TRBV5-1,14,CASSLAGRGYEQFF,TGCGCCAGCAGCTTGGCTGGCAGGGGATATGAGCAGTTCTTC
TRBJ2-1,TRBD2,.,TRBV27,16,CASSLSTSGEHNEQFF,TGTGCCAGCAGTTTATCGACTAGCGGGGAACACAATGAGCAGTTCTTC
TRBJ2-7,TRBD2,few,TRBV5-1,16,CASSLTSGGPFYEQYF,TGCGCCAGCAGCCTGACTAGCGGGGGACCTTTCTACGAGCAGTACTTC
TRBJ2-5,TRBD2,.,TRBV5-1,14,CASSSRTSGETQYF,TGCGCCAGCAGCTCACGGACTAGCGGGGAGACCCAGTACTTC
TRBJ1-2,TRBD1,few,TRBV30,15,CAWNPMRTGGYGYTF,TGTGCCTGGAACCCGATGCGGACAGGGGGCTATGGCTACACCTTC
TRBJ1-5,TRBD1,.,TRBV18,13,CASSQTGGGLPHF,TGTGCCAGCTCGCAAACAGGGGGCGGTCTACCGCATTTT
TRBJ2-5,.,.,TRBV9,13,CASSVAHGETQYF,TGTGCCAGCAGCGTGGCTCACGGGGAGACCCAGTACTTC
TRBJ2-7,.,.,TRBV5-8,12,CASSFLTRGQYF,TGTGCCAGCAGCTTCCTAACTCGAGGGCAGTACTTC
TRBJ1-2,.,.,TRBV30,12,CAWTTGNYGYTF,TGTGCCTGGACCACAGGGAACTATGGCTACACCTTC
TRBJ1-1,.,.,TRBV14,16,CASSQGWGPTSTEAFF,TGTGCCAGCAGCCAAGGGTGGGGGCCAACTAGCACTGAAGCTTTCTTT
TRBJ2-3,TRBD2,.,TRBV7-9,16,CARESFGGTSTDTQYF,TGTGCCAGAGAATCGTTCGGGGGGACTAGCACAGATACGCAGTATTTT
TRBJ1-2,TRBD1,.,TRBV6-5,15,CASTTGGGGAYGYTF,TGTGCCAGCACCACCGGCGGAGGGGGCGCTTATGGCTACACCTTC
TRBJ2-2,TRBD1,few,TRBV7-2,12,CASSPGGGELFF,TGTGCCAGCAGTCCAGGGGGCGGGGAGCTGTTTTTT
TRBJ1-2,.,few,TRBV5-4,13,CASSIQGVYGYTF,TGTGCCAGCAGCATACAGGGTGTGTATGGCTACACCTTC
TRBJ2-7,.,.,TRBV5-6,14,CASSLGPGGNEQYF,TGTGCCAGCAGCTTGGGCCCAGGGGGGAACGAGCAGTACTTC
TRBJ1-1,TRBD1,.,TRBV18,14,CASSPPQGATEAFF,TGTGCCAGCTCACCACCCCAGGGGGCGACTGAAGCTTTCTTT
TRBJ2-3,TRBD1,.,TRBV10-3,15,CAISLDREGTDTQYF,TGTGCCATCTCCCTGGACAGGGAGGGCACAGATACGCAGTATTTT
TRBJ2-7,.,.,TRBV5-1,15,CASSVRSSPPYEQYF,TGCGCCAGCAGCGTCCGGTCGTCTCCTCCATACGAGCAGTACTTC
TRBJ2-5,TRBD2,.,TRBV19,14,CASSMTHGRETQYF,TGTGCCAGTAGTATGACCCACGGGAGGGAGACCCAGTACTTC
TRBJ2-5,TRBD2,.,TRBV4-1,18,CASSQDTLAGGYQETQYF,TGCGCCAGCAGCCAAGATACACTAGCGGGGGGGTACCAAGAGACCCAGTACTTC
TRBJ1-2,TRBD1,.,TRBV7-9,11,CASGQGYGYTF,TGTGCCAGCGGACAGGGCTATGGCTACACCTTC
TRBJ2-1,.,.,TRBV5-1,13,CASSLDSYNEQFF,TGCGCCAGCAGCTTGGACAGCTACAATGAGCAGTTCTTC
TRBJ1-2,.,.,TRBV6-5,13,CASSFGSNYGYTF,TGTGCCAGCAGTTTTGGCTCTAACTATGGCTACACCTTC
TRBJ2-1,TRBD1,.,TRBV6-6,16,CASSPGRDRRDNEQFF,TGTGCCAGCAGCCCCGGTAGGGACAGGAGAGACAATGAGCAGTTCTTC
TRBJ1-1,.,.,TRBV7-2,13,CASSGQGHTEAFF,TGTGCCAGCAGCGGCCAGGGGCACACTGAAGCTTTCTTT
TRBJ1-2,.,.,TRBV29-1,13,CSVEVVGEYGYTF,TGCAGCGTTGAAGTGGTAGGAGAGTATGGCTACACCTTC
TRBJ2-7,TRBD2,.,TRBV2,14,CASRTSGGSYEQYF,TGTGCCAGCAGAACTAGCGGGGGGTCCTACGAGCAGTACTTC
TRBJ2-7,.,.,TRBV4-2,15,CASSKSPSGAYEQYF,TGTGCCAGCAGCAAGAGTCCGTCTGGAGCCTACGAGCAGTACTTC